The 26 T cell receptor beta chains reported below all come from one sample, sequenced in a study of control samples from healthy donors and cancer patients. Data came from immunoSEQ multiplex PCR; TCRdb stores just in-frame clones and leaves some out. This table has about 61,000 clones, 90% appearing once. The sample was PBMCs. The receptors derive from a man in his sixties with colorectal cancer.

The CDR3 region has the DNA TGTGCCAGTAGTATAGCCCCCGCAGGGGGCAGAAGTGGCTACACCTTC. Translated, it gives CASSIAPAGGRSGYTF. V and J are TRBV19 and TRBJ1-2; 8 bases are a match to TRBD1. The trim removed 1 base at V and 7 bases at J, leaving 11 bases unmatched. Germline lookup yields CDR1 LNHDA and CDR2 SQIVND (reference sequence). CDR3 size: 16 residues.

The J gene is TRBJ2-3, the V gene TRBV6-5; TRBD2 agrees at 9 bases. This CDR3 is built from 15 residues. CDR1 and CDR2 from the germline V gene are MNHEY and SVGAGI. Trimming took 5 bases from V and 3 from J; bases not matched to a gene: 6. This CDR3 reads CASSPPAGGTDTQYF. The CDR3 DNA follows: TGTGCCAGCAGTCCCCCGGCGGGGGGGACAGATACGCAGTATTTT.

V usage is TRBV7-9 and J usage is TRBJ2-3; D unresolved. Deletions cut 5 bases from V and 8 bases from J, with 11 bases between. This CDR3 contains 12 residues. Germline V gene sequence: CDR1 SEHNR, CDR2 FQNEAQ (reference sequence). CDR3 in DNA: TGTGCCAGCAGCATAGACGAGAGTACGCAGTATTTT. As protein: CASSIDESTQYF.

This clone was counted once. This chain uses TRBV14 with TRBJ2-7; possibly TRBD2 for D (6 bases). Germline V lookup: CDR1 SGHDN, CDR2 FVKESK. The CDR3 contains 15 residues. Trimming took 1 base from V and 0 from J, leaving 10 bases between them. CDR3: CASSQGGESSYEQYF. The CDR3 DNA is TGTGCCAGCAGCCAAGGGGGGGAGAGCTCCTACGAGCAGTACTTC. Drawing the rest from reference TRBV14 and TRBJ2-7, the complete variable domain is EAGVTQFPSHSVIEKGQTVTLRCDPISGHDNLYWYRRVMGKEIKFLLHFVKESKQDESGMPNNRFLAERTGGTYSTLKVQPAELEDSGVYFCASSQGGESSYEQYFGPGTRLTVT.

The V call is TRBV7-8, the J call TRBJ1-5; 10 bases fit TRBD1. Germline V gene lookup returns CDR1 SGHVS and CDR2 FQNEAQ. The CDR3 runs 18 residues. V gave up 4 bases and J gave up 2 bases; unmatched junction bases: 11. The CDR3 loop reads CASSSYPGQGSGNQPQHF. CDR3 DNA: TGTGCCAGCAGCTCGTATCCGGGACAGGGGAGTGGCAATCAGCCCCAGCATTTT.

The chain carries TRBV4-3 and TRBJ2-7, with 7 bases that match TRBD1. This CDR3 is 18 amino acids long. V dropped 1 base and J dropped 2; count of bases not matched to a gene: 14. Germline V gene data show CDR1 as LGHNA and CDR2 as YSLEER. The CDR3 region has the DNA TGCGCCAGCAGCCAAGTCCTCTTCCGGACAGGACGAGCCTACGAGCAGTACTTC. Protein sequence: CASSQVLFRTGRAYEQYF.

The rearrangement uses TRBV11-1 and TRBJ2-3, with TRBD1 as a possible D gene (5 bases). The germline V gene encodes CDR1 SGHAT and CDR2 FQDESV (reference sequence). V shed 5 bases and J shed 0 bases, with 12 bases lying between them. The CDR3 extends over 15 amino acids. CDR3 DNA: TGTGCCAGCAGCACCGACAGACTTAGCACAGATACGCAGTATTTT. Translation: CASSTDRLSTDTQYF.

V and J are TRBV7-3 and TRBJ2-3; TRBD2 matches at 10 bases. Germline V lookup: CDR1 SGHTA, CDR2 FQGTGA. The CDR3 covers 15 residues. Germline trimming cut 2 bases from V and 5 bases from J; bases unmatched to any gene: 4. The CDR3 sequence is CASSLGPSGGDTQYF. The DNA of the CDR3 is TGTGCCAGCAGCTTAGGTCCTAGCGGGGGAGATACGCAGTATTTT.

Here the CDR3 reads CASSPQNGTPLHF. The CDR3 DNA reads TGTGCCAGCTCACCCCAGAACGGTACACCCCTCCACTTT. The chain couples TRBV18 to TRBJ1-6; D unclear. In germline, CDR1 is KGHSH, CDR2 LQKENI. Trimming stripped 3 bases from V and 11 bases from J, with 11 bases between. This CDR3 is 13 amino acids long.

The count of this clone is one. V gene TRBV4-1 combines with J gene TRBJ1-2; 8 nucleotides match TRBD1. Trimming cost V 7 bases and J 7 bases; bases outside gene matches: 11. This CDR3 has 14 amino acids. Per the germline V gene, CDR1 is MGHRA and CDR2 is YSYEKL. Here the CDR3 reads CASTPLAGGGGYTF. The CDR3 bases are TGCGCCAGCACCCCTTTGGCAGGGGGCGGTGGCTACACCTTC.

J is TRBJ1-4 and V is TRBV18, with 9 bases identical to TRBD1. This CDR3 spans 15 amino acids. Germline-derived CDR1 and CDR2 are KGHSH and LQKENI. J gave up 3 bases and V 2 bases, and 1 base lay outside the gene matches. The CDR3 is CASSPGQGPNEKLFF. The CDR3 coding sequence is TGTGCCAGCTCACCAGGACAGGGGCCTAATGAAAAACTGTTTTTT.

The V call is TRBV3-1 (or the pseudogene TRBV3-2), the J call TRBJ1-5, with a weak D call TRBD1 (5 bases). Germline V gene data show CDR1 as LGHDT and CDR2 as YNNKEL (reference sequence). The CDR3 has 15 amino acids. V dropped 1 base and J dropped 8 bases, with 15 bases sitting between them. The CDR3 loop reads CASSQVAGGIEPQHF. CDR3 coding DNA: TGTGCCAGCAGCCAAGTTGCGGGGGGAATCGAGCCCCAGCATTTT.

V and J are TRBV19 and TRBJ1-3; D is uncertain. With 6 bases removed from V and 2 bases from J, the gap between germline ends came to 8 bases. Germline CDR1 LNHDA, CDR2 SQIVND (reference sequence). The CDR3 spans 13 residues. The CDR3 here is CASRRGAGNTIYF. CDR3 bases: TGTGCCAGTAGACGGGGTGCTGGAAACACCATATATTTT.

The J gene is TRBJ2-3, the V gene TRBV3-1 (or the pseudogene TRBV3-2); 13 bases map to TRBD2. With V trimmed by 5 bases and J by 4 bases, 9 bases remained unmatched. The CDR3 sequence is 17 residues long. Germline CDR1 reads LGHDT; CDR2 reads YNNKEL (reference sequence). The CDR3 coding sequence is TGTGCCAGCAGCACTACTAGCGGGGGGGCCTGGTCAGATACGCAGTATTTT. Protein: CASSTTSGGAWSDTQYF.

The rearrangement uses TRBV5-1 and TRBJ2-7; 11 bases match TRBD2. V lost 4 bases and J lost 3; bases outside the gene matches: 6. The CDR3 consists of 15 residues. Germline values: CDR1 SGHRS, CDR2 YFSETQ. The CDR3 DNA reads as TGCGCCAGCAGCCCTACCGGGACTAGCGGCTACGAGCAGTACTTC. Encoded protein: CASSPTGTSGYEQYF.

V gene TRBV14 combines with J gene TRBJ2-7; D uncertain. The V and J ends lost 0 bases and 2 bases respectively, with 11 bases between them. The germline V gene encodes CDR1 SGHDN and CDR2 FVKESK. CDR3 length: 15 amino acids. The CDR3 DNA reads TGTGCCAGCAGCCAAGACGAGGCCTTACCCTACGAGCAGTACTTC. Protein product: CASSQDEALPYEQYF.

This chain joins TRBV6-2 or TRBV6-3 and TRBJ1-5, with 8 bases fitting TRBD1. The CDR3 length is 14 residues. The ends lost 6 bases at V and 7 bases at J; junction bases unmatched: 8. Germline-derived CDR1 and CDR2 are MNHEY and SVGEGT. The CDR3 DNA sequence: TGTGCCAGCAGACCTGGACAGGGCGGGCAGCCCCAGCATTTT. Encoded protein: CASRPGQGGQPQHF.

Only a few counts were recorded for this clone. This chain uses TRBV28 with TRBJ1-1; no clear D gene. This CDR3 comprises 14 residues. Germline V gives CDR1 MDHEN, CDR2 SYDVKM. The V and J ends lost 7 bases and 1 base respectively, with 13 bases between them. CDR3 in amino acids: CASKIRVPNTEAFF. The CDR3, as DNA: TGTGCCAGCAAAATAAGAGTTCCGAACACTGAAGCTTTCTTT.

V and J are TRBV18 and TRBJ2-7, with a tentative D call TRBD2 (7 bases). The CDR3 runs 16 residues. Trimming left V 6 bases short and J 4 bases short, with 22 bases between. The V gene's germline CDR1 is KGHSH and CDR2 LQKENI. The CDR3: CASSPRGGGASYEQYF. As DNA, the CDR3 is TGTGCCAGCTCTCCCCGAGGGGGGGGCGCGTCGTACGAGCAGTACTTC. Supplemented by reference TRBV18 and TRBJ2-7, the full variable domain reads NAGVMQNPRHLVRRRGQEARLRCSPMKGHSHVYWYRQLPEEGLKFMVYLQKENIIDESGMPKERFSAEFPKEGPSILRIQQVVRGDSAAYFCASSPRGGGASYEQYFGPGTRLTVT.

The J gene is TRBJ2-7, the V gene TRBV27; D is possibly TRBD1 (7 bases). The CDR3 extends over 15 amino acids. V lost 5 bases, J lost 0 bases, and 14 bases lay in between. CDR1 is MNHEY, CDR2 SMNVEV, per germline (reference sequence). CDR3 protein: CASSRGDRSSYEQYF. CDR3 nucleotide sequence: TGTGCCAGCAGTCGCGGGGACAGAAGCTCCTACGAGCAGTACTTC.

The chain joins TRBV28 to TRBJ2-5; 7 nucleotides align to TRBD1. Trimming cost V 4 bases and J 2 bases; bases outside gene matches: 7. This CDR3 contains 15 residues. The germline CDR1 and CDR2 sequences are MDHEN and SYDVKM. DNA of the CDR3: TGTGCCAGCAGTTCGTACCGGGACAGACAAGAGACCCAGTACTTC. Protein sequence: CASSSYRDRQETQYF.

The chain is built from TRBV2 and TRBJ2-3, with 7 bases identical to TRBD2. Germline lookup yields CDR1 SNHLY and CDR2 FYNNEI. V was clipped by 7 bases and J by 0 bases; unmatched bases: 10. The CDR3 runs to 16 residues. In DNA form, the CDR3 reads TGTGCCAGCACCAGAGGGCGGGGGTTGAGCACAGATACGCAGTATTTT. The encoded protein is CASTRGRGLSTDTQYF.

V and J are TRBV4-1 and TRBJ2-2, with TRBD2 matching 7 bases. The CDR3 is 14 amino acids. CDR1 is MGHRA, CDR2 YSYEKL, per germline. The J segment lost 10 bases and the V segment lost 0 bases, leaving 5 bases of the junction unmatched. CDR3 protein: CASSQDPLAVELFF. As DNA, the CDR3 is TGCGCCAGCAGCCAAGATCCCCTAGCGGTGGAGCTGTTTTTT.

The chain employs TRBV6-5 and TRBJ2-7; D perhaps matches TRBD1 (5 bases). Deletions cut 7 bases from V and 1 base from J, with 14 bases between. Germline loops: CDR1 MNHEY, CDR2 SVGAGI. The CDR3 extends over 14 amino acids. CDR3 sequence (DNA): TGTGCCAGCACGGTGCAGGGCCCATCCTACGAGCAGTACTTC. Protein sequence: CASTVQGPSYEQYF.

This sequence joins TRBV6-5 and TRBJ2-5; 10 nucleotides match TRBD2. The CDR3 runs to 14 residues. The ends lost 6 bases at V and 4 bases at J; junction bases unmatched: 5. CDR1 is MNHEY and CDR2 is SVGAGI in the germline V gene. CDR3 in amino acids: CASRPAGGGETQYF. DNA for the CDR3: TGTGCCAGCAGGCCAGCGGGGGGGGGAGAGACCCAGTACTTC.

The CDR3 sequence is CASSQDGRDRKRQPQHF. CDR3 nucleotides: TGTGCCAGCAGCCAAGATGGGCGGGACAGAAAAAGACAGCCCCAGCATTTT. The chain employs TRBV14 and TRBJ1-5, with 7 nucleotides matching TRBD1. The CDR3 extends over 17 amino acids. The germline gives CDR1 SGHDN, CDR2 FVKESK. The V gene end was trimmed by 0 bases and the J gene end by 7 bases; junction bases not matched to a gene: 12.